The 25 T cell receptor beta chains given below trace back to one sample, sequenced in a study of cytomegalovirus exposure and HLA in healthy donors. PCR was performed using 60 Vbeta and 13 Jbeta primers. Measured with immunoSEQ multiplex PCR; TCRdb has only the in-frame clones, and not every one. Of about 120,000 clones listed, around 78% are singletons. Sequenced input: PBMCs. The receptor set was obtained from a woman aged 25 to 39 in good health and CMV-seropositive.

This clone appeared a few times. The V call is TRBV9, the J call TRBJ1-1; D perhaps matches TRBD1 (6 bases). In germline, CDR1 is SGDLS, CDR2 YYNGEE. CDR3 size: 18 residues. V was trimmed by 4 bases and J by 1 base, leaving 23 bases between them. CDR3 nucleotide sequence: TGTGCCAGCAGCCGCACCTCACAGGGATGGGTTGGGAACACTGAAGCTTTCTTT. Its protein is CASSRTSQGWVGNTEAFF.

This clone showed up just a few times. This sequence joins TRBV7-9 and TRBJ2-7; 7 bases match TRBD2. After removal of 4 bases from V and 0 bases from J, the junction contained 9 bases not matched to a gene. CDR3 length: 16 residues. The germline CDR1 and CDR2 sequences are SEHNR and FQNEAQ (reference sequence). DNA of the CDR3: TGTGCCAGCAGCTCGTCTAGCGGCCTATCCTCCTACGAGCAGTACTTC. The encoded protein is CASSSSSGLSSYEQYF.

The gene calls are TRBV9 and TRBJ2-7, with D possibly matching TRBD1 (6 bases). The CDR3 is 14 amino acids. V was cut by 3 bases and J by 0 bases, with 10 bases left in between. Germline V CDR1 and CDR2: SGDLS, YYNGEE. The CDR3, as DNA: TGTGCCAGCAGCGCAACAGGGACCTCCTACGAGCAGTACTTC. Amino acid sequence: CASSATGTSYEQYF.

The chain couples TRBV19 to TRBJ1-5; 9 positions agree with TRBD1. Germline CDR1 reads LNHDA; CDR2 reads SQIVND (reference sequence). V lost 6 bases to trimming and J lost 3 bases; unmatched junction nucleotides: 9. The CDR3 sequence is 16 residues long. CDR3 coding DNA: TGTGCCAGTAGGATACAGGGGGCGCAAACCAATCAGCCCCAGCATTTT. Translated: CASRIQGAQTNQPQHF.

V is TRBV9 and J is TRBJ2-7; D perhaps matches TRBD2 (6 bases). Germline V lookup: CDR1 SGDLS, CDR2 YYNGEE. This CDR3 is built from 15 residues. V lost 4 bases, J lost 3 bases, and 17 bases lay in between. DNA for the CDR3: TGTGCCAGCAGCCCCCAAGCGGGCATAATCTACGAGCAGTACTTC. Translated, it gives CASSPQAGIIYEQYF. Looking up the rest from reference TRBV9 and TRBJ2-7 gives the full variable domain: DSGVTQTPKHLITATGQRVTLRCSPRSGDLSVYWYQQSLDQGLQFLIQYYNGEERAKGNILERFSAQQFPDLHSELNLSSLELGDSALYFCASSPQAGIIYEQYFGPGTRLTVT.

This clone has just one count. J is TRBJ1-2 and V is TRBV18; TRBD1 might be the D (6 bases). The length of the CDR3 is 15 residues. The V end lost 7 bases, the J end lost 0 bases, and 15 bases lay between the germline ends. Per germline, CDR1 KGHSH and CDR2 LQKENI. Written as DNA, the CDR3 is TGTGCCAGCTTTATCTCCGGGACACCTAACTATGGCTACACCTTC. Amino acid sequence: CASFISGTPNYGYTF. Using reference TRBV18 and TRBJ1-2 for the parts outside the CDR3, the full variable domain is NAGVMQNPRHLVRRRGQEARLRCSPMKGHSHVYWYRQLPEEGLKFMVYLQKENIIDESGMPKERFSAEFPKEGPSILRIQQVVRGDSAAYFCASFISGTPNYGYTFGSGTRLTVV.

The chain has TRBV2 and TRBJ1-2, with TRBD1 identical over 10 bases. There are 15 residues in the CDR3. Losses at the gene ends were 5 bases for V and 3 bases for J; bases not matched to a gene: 6. Germline V gives CDR1 SNHLY, CDR2 FYNNEI. Here the CDR3 reads CASSTRTGGYYGYTF. The CDR3 coding sequence is TGTGCCAGCAGTACCCGGACAGGGGGGTACTATGGCTACACCTTC.

V and J are TRBV4-3 and TRBJ2-6, with D maybe TRBD1 (5 bases). Germline CDR1 and CDR2: LGHNA and YSLEER. CDR3 length: 17 residues. Trimming removed 1 base at V and 0 bases at J, with 10 bases between. The CDR3 is CASSQGQLLSGANVLTF. For the CDR3, the DNA is TGCGCCAGCAGCCAAGGACAGCTACTCTCTGGGGCCAACGTCCTGACTTTC.

This clone was seen once. The rearrangement joins TRBV7-7 to TRBJ2-5; 9 nucleotides align to TRBD2. The CDR3 is 16 amino acids. V shed 1 base and J 3 bases; nucleotides not matched to a gene: 6. Germline assignment: CDR1 SSHAT and CDR2 FNYEAQ (reference sequence). The CDR3 sequence: CASSLEVTSGEETQYF. CDR3 DNA sequence: TGTGCCAGCAGCTTAGAGGTGACTAGCGGTGAAGAGACCCAGTACTTC.

V is TRBV18 and J is TRBJ2-3; 8 positions match TRBD2. From germline, CDR1 is KGHSH and CDR2 LQKENI. The CDR3 runs 16 residues. V was clipped by 5 bases and J by 6 bases; unmatched bases: 13. The CDR3 bases are TGTGCCAGCTCATCCTTCGGGACTAGTCTTTCGGATACGCAGTATTTT. It specifies CASSSFGTSLSDTQYF.

V and J are TRBV30 and TRBJ1-2; 7 bases are shared with TRBD1. J lost 4 bases, V lost 1 base, and 6 bases had no gene match. The CDR3 runs to 14 residues. Germline-derived CDR1 and CDR2 are GTSNPN and SVGIG (reference sequence). As DNA, the CDR3 is TGTGCCTGGAGTGAGGGGGCTCGCCCCTATGGCTACACCTTC. As protein: CAWSEGARPYGYTF.

This chain connects TRBV28 to TRBJ2-2, with TRBD1 matching 10 bases. Losses at the gene ends were 6 bases for V and 5 bases for J; bases not matched to a gene: 3. Germline CDR1 is MDHEN and CDR2 is SYDVKM. The length of the CDR3 is 14 residues. The CDR3 DNA sequence: TGTGCCAGCAGGGACAGGGGGGGGACCGGGGAGCTGTTTTTT. Translation: CASRDRGGTGELFF.

V and J are TRBV21-1 and TRBJ1-2; TRBD1 is the table's D call and was not checked against the DNA. TRBV21-1 is reported as a pseudogene. The CDR3 consists of 16 residues. The CDR3 spells CASSNTETGINYGYTF. CDR3 in DNA: TGTGCCAGCAGCAACACAGAGACAGGGATCAACTATGGCTACACCTTC.

The rearrangement uses TRBV29-1 and TRBJ2-2; D might be TRBD1 (6 bases). From germline, CDR1 is SQVTM and CDR2 ANQGSEA. V was pared by 7 bases and J by 5 bases, with 14 bases between. The CDR3 length is 13 residues. CDR3 region: CSGHTGKTGELFF. The CDR3 nucleotides read TGCAGCGGGCATACAGGGAAGACCGGGGAGCTGTTTTTT.

The chain employs TRBV13 and TRBJ2-2, with 12 bases that match TRBD1. Per the germline V gene, CDR1 is PRHDT and CDR2 is FYEKMQ (reference sequence). The CDR3 extends over 20 amino acids. V shed 5 bases and J 6 bases; nucleotides not matched to a gene: 19. As DNA, the CDR3 is TGTGCCAGCAGCCCCTGGGCCCCGGGACAGGGGGCTTCGGTGCCCGGGGAGCTGTTTTTT. Protein: CASSPWAPGQGASVPGELFF.

To note about this clone: It is likely a read error, because the conserved phenylalanine at the end of the CDR3 is missing. Because the CDR3's place on the DNA is in doubt, the DNA is left out and the CDR3 is given as listed by TCRdb. This rearrangement joins TRBV28 to TRBJ1-6; TRBD1, as called in the table, went unchecked against the DNA. Termini included, the CDR3 measures 12 amino acids. Germline V lookup: CDR1 MDHEN, CDR2 SYDVKM. CDR3 sequence reads: CASSTRQGPLFG.

This clone was found a few times. The V and J genes are TRBV4-1 and TRBJ2-7; possible D gene TRBD1, 6 bases. V lost 2 bases and J 4 bases, leaving 18 bases between the germline ends. Germline V gives CDR1 MGHRA, CDR2 YSYEKL. The CDR3 is 16 residues long. The CDR3 is CASSQRDTGYNYEQYF. The CDR3, as DNA: TGCGCCAGCAGCCAAAGGGACACCGGTTACAATTACGAGCAGTACTTC.

Remarks on this clone: Other DNA sequences in the same sample also yield this CDR3. The J gene is TRBJ1-2, the V gene TRBV2; D is undetermined. V lost 3 bases to trimming and J lost 8 bases, with 10 bases between them. Germline values: CDR1 SNHLY, CDR2 FYNNEI. The CDR3 length is 12 residues. The CDR3 DNA is TGTGCCAGCAGTGAGGGAGGTTACGGCTACACCTTC. Translating gives CASSEGGYGYTF.

The chain links TRBV9 to TRBJ1-6; D unclear. The CDR3 is made up of 15 amino acids. Germline lookup yields CDR1 SGDLS and CDR2 YYNGEE. V was cut by 0 bases and J by 5 bases, with 9 bases left in between. The CDR3 DNA reads as TGTGCCAGCAGCGTAGCTCGGGGAAATAATTCACCCCTCCACTTT. It is translated as CASSVARGNNSPLHF.

The chain has TRBV4-1 and TRBJ2-3; the match to TRBD2 covers 11 bases. J lost 1 base, V lost 4 bases, and 4 bases had no gene match. The CDR3 loop spans 16 amino acids. Germline loops: CDR1 MGHRA, CDR2 YSYEKL. CDR3 nucleotide sequence: TGCGCCAGCAGCCCGACTAGCGGGGCCCGCACAGATACGCAGTATTTT. Translating gives CASSPTSGARTDTQYF.

Note on this clone: At one boundary the junction diverges from the germline segment, which might be a read error. This chain connects TRBV7-9 to TRBJ1-1, with a tentative D call TRBD1 (6 bases). The germline gives CDR1 SEHNR, CDR2 FQNEAQ (reference sequence). The CDR3 contains 12 residues. The CDR3 bases are TGTTCCAGCAGCTCAGCAGGGGCTGAAGCTTTCTTT. Protein sequence: CSSSSAGAEAFF.

The chain has TRBV2 and TRBJ2-3; D is unresolved. Trimming pared 4 bases from V and 2 bases from J, leaving 7 bases between. The CDR3 consists of 13 residues. From germline, CDR1 is SNHLY and CDR2 FYNNEI. This CDR3 reads CASSVGFTDTQYF. The CDR3 region has the DNA TGTGCCAGCAGTGTCGGTTTCACAGATACGCAGTATTTT.

The chain carries TRBV25-1 and TRBJ2-3; the match to TRBD2 covers 10 bases. CDR1 and CDR2 from the germline V gene are MGHDK and SYGVNS. CDR3 length: 16 amino acids. The V and J ends lost 4 bases and 2 bases, in that order; junction bases with no gene match: 6. For the CDR3, the DNA is TGTGCCAGCAGTGGACTTAGCGGGGGGCTCACAGATACGCAGTATTTT. Residues: CASSGLSGGLTDTQYF.

The chain recombines TRBV7-3 with TRBJ1-2; D possibly corresponds to TRBD1 (5 bases). Germline lookup yields CDR1 SGHTA and CDR2 FQGTGA. Trimming cost V 1 base and J 6 bases, with 12 bases left between them. CDR3 length: 14 residues. CDR3 DNA sequence: TGTGCCAGCAGCTTAAATCCAGGGCCGAATGGCTACACCTTC. It specifies CASSLNPGPNGYTF.

The count of this clone is one. This chain uses TRBV5-4 with TRBJ2-2; 11 bases agree with TRBD2. Germline V lookup: CDR1 SGHNT, CDR2 YYREEE (reference sequence). The CDR3 extends over 19 amino acids. After removal of 0 bases from V and 4 bases from J, the junction contained 11 bases not matched to a gene. The CDR3 reads CASSLGQFSGGAGTGELFF. The CDR3 DNA is TGTGCCAGCAGCTTGGGGCAATTTAGCGGGGGGGCCGGCACCGGGGAGCTGTTTTTT.